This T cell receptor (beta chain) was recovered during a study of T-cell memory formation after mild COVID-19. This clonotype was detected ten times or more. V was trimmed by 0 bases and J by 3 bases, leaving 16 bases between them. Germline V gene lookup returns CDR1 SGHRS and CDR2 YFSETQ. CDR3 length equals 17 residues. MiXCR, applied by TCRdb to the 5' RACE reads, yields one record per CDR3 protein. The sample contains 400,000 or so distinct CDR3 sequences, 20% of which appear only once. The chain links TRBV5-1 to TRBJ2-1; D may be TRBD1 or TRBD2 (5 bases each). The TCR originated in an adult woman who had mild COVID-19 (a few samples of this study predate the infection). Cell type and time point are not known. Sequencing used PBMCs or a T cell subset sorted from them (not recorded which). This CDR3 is CASSLVWDHGRYNEQFF. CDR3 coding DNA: TGCGCCAGCAGCTTGGTTTGGGACCACGGGCGCTACAATGAGCAGTTCTTC.